This T cell receptor (beta chain) was profiled in a study of T cell repertoires in ileal Crohn's disease. The CDR3 contains 16 residues. Deletions cut 1 base from V and 1 base from J, with 12 bases between. The V gene's germline CDR1 is LNHDA and CDR2 SQIVND (reference sequence). Surgical specimens yielded lamina propria lymphocytes, which were density-gradient separated and then sorted. Assay used: immunoSEQ multiplex PCR; TCRdb lists only in-frame clones, some missing. The sample lists around 5,000 clones, roughly 90% occurring once. The chain carries TRBV19 and TRBJ2-3; D is perhaps TRBD2 (5 bases). Input material: CD4+ T cells from ileum. The source is an adult with Crohn's disease. Some clones in this sample may be carry-over from other donors' samples. The CDR3 DNA reads as TGTGCCAGTAGTATAGGGCTCTGGGGAGGCACAGATACGCAGTATTTT. This codes for CASSIGLWGGTDTQYF. The full variable domain, with the rest looked up from reference TRBV19 and TRBJ2-3, is DGGITQSPKYLFRKEGQNVTLSCEQNLNHDAMYWYRQDPGQGLRLIYYSQIVNDFQKGDIAEGYSVSREKKESFPLTVTSAQKNPTAFYLCASSIGLWGGTDTQYFGPGTRLTVL.